This is a list of T cell receptor beta chains from one sample in a study of graft-versus-host responses after intestinal transplantation. TCRdb's copy holds only in-frame clones and misses some; the assay was immunoSEQ multiplex PCR. The data hold around 100,000 clones, with about 90% observed a single time. Their antigen targets remain unknown. Sequenced here: unstimulated CD4+ T cells sorted from spleen or lymph node cells, sampled before transplant. The receptors were sampled from a human donor who was the organ donor for an intestinal transplant. CDR3s include the opening cysteine and the closing phenylalanine or tryptophan. A D gene is named only where the DNA matches it firmly. Clone size, where shown, is once, few, many, or a class for clones that have expanded.

d_gene	abundance	v_gene	j_gene	CDR3aa	CDR3nt
TRBD1	NA	TRBV28	TRBJ1-6	CAIAGTGHNSPLHF	TGTGCCATCGCCGGGACAGGGCATAATTCACCCCTCCACTTT
NA	NA	TRBV5-1	TRBJ1-1	CASSLGAHDRTTEAFF	TGCGCCAGCAGCTTGGGGGCACACGACAGGACCACTGAAGCTTTCTTT
NA	NA	TRBV6-1	TRBJ2-7	CASSSARPRRREQYF	TGTGCCAGCAGTTCGGCCCGGCCTAGGAGGAGGGAGCAGTACTTC
NA	NA	TRBV5-1	TRBJ2-3	CASSLEGNPSTDTQYF	TGCGCCAGCAGCTTGGAGGGAAACCCTAGCACAGATACGCAGTATTTT
NA	NA	TRBV30	TRBJ2-3	CAWTPWLAGDTQYF	TGTGCCTGGACCCCGTGGCTAGCCGGAGATACGCAGTATTTT
NA	NA	TRBV20-1	TRBJ2-7	CSASRSYEQYF	TGCAGTGCTAGCAGGTCCTACGAGCAGTACTTC
NA	NA	TRBV6-5	TRBJ1-2	CASSLQSNYGYTF	TGTGCCAGCAGTCTACAGAGTAACTATGGCTACACCTTC
NA	NA	TRBV6-5	TRBJ1-2	CASRHSYGYTF	TGTGCCAGCAGACACAGCTATGGCTACACCTTC
TRBD1	many	TRBV7-9	TRBJ2-7	CASSLGTGDPRQYF	TGTGCCAGCAGCCTTGGGACAGGGGACCCCCGGCAGTACTTC
NA	NA	TRBV6-6	TRBJ1-1	CASAARRDTEAFF	TGTGCCAGCGCCGCCCGTCGGGACACTGAAGCTTTCTTT
NA	NA	TRBV4-1	TRBJ1-4	CASSYRATNEKLFF	TGCGCCAGCAGCTACAGGGCGACTAATGAAAAACTGTTTTTT
NA	NA	TRBV18	TRBJ1-1	CASSRAGPPETEAFF	TGTGCCAGCTCAAGGGCAGGCCCACCTGAAACTGAAGCTTTCTTT
NA	NA	TRBV9	TRBJ2-1	CASSVDVDMSSYNEQFF	TGTGCCAGCAGCGTAGATGTGGATATGAGCTCCTACAATGAGCAGTTCTTC
NA	NA	TRBV6-6	TRBJ1-3	CASTGQAGNTIYF	TGTGCCAGCACCGGCCAGGCTGGAAACACCATATATTTT
TRBD2	NA	TRBV29-1	TRBJ2-3	CSVGMVSSGGNTQYF	TGCAGCGTTGGTATGGTGTCTAGCGGGGGAAATACGCAGTATTTT
TRBD2	NA	TRBV30	TRBJ2-7	CAWTSRGGAGEQYF	TGTGCCTGGACCAGCCGCGGGGGGGCGGGAGAGCAGTACTTC
TRBD1	NA	TRBV5-1	TRBJ2-7	CASSLPGQGGEQYF	TGCGCCAGCAGCTTGCCGGGACAGGGGGGTGAGCAGTACTTC
NA	NA	TRBV12-5	TRBJ2-3	CASSRFTDTQYF	TGTGCTAGCAGTAGGTTCACAGATACGCAGTATTTT
NA	NA	TRBV15	TRBJ2-7	CATSALSTVGSYEQYF	TGTGCCACCAGCGCCCTAAGCACAGTAGGTTCTTACGAGCAGTACTTC
NA	NA	TRBV2	TRBJ2-3	CASSGVGGLTDTQYF	TGTGCCAGCAGTGGGGTTGGGGGGCTCACAGATACGCAGTATTTT
NA	NA	TRBV30	TRBJ1-3	CAWSVLRRSGNTIYF	TGTGCCTGGAGTGTACTCAGGAGGTCAGGAAACACCATATATTTT
TRBD1	NA	TRBV7-3	TRBJ2-1	CASSLGQGPYNEQFF	TGTGCCAGCAGCTTGGGACAGGGGCCATACAATGAGCAGTTCTTC
NA	NA	TRBV5-1	TRBJ1-6	CASSKTDINGSPLHF	TGCGCCAGCAGCAAGACAGACATTAATGGGTCACCCCTCCACTTT
TRBD1	NA	TRBV6-5	TRBJ2-7	CASRRDRTYYEQYF	TGTGCCAGCAGACGGGACAGGACCTACTACGAGCAGTACTTC
NA	NA	TRBV10-3	TRBJ2-7	CATGRTEKLEQYF	TGTGCCACCGGAAGGACGGAGAAACTGGAGCAGTACTTC
TRBD2	NA	TRBV5-1	TRBJ2-1	CASSLVGAGVYNEQFF	TGCGCCAGCAGCTTGGTTGGAGCGGGGGTCTACAATGAGCAGTTCTTC
NA	NA	TRBV6-6	TRBJ1-1	CASKERMNTEAFF	TGTGCCAGCAAGGAGAGGATGAACACTGAAGCTTTCTTT
TRBD2	NA	TRBV28	TRBJ2-2	CAISGGGYGELFF	TGTGCCATCTCCGGGGGGGGCTACGGGGAGCTGTTTTTT
NA	NA	TRBV7-8	TRBJ2-2	CASSLALWVGELFF	TGTGCCAGCAGCTTAGCCCTGTGGGTCGGGGAGCTGTTTTTT
NA	NA	TRBV4-1	TRBJ2-7	CASSQETVSEQYF	TGCGCCAGCAGCCAAGAGACGGTATCCGAGCAGTACTTC
NA	NA	TRBV15	TRBJ1-1	CATSRDFTGSAAFF	TGTGCCACCAGCAGAGATTTTACAGGGTCCGCAGCTTTCTTT
TRBD1	NA	TRBV28	TRBJ2-5	CASSLPGTGETQYF	TGTGCCAGCAGCCTACCCGGGACAGGAGAGACCCAGTACTTC
NA	NA	TRBV7-6	TRBJ2-3	CASSFLGGVKGDTQYF	TGTGCCAGCAGCTTCCTTGGGGGAGTTAAGGGGGATACGCAGTATTTT
NA	once	TRBV6-1	TRBJ2-6	CASSDRGTGANVLTF	TGTGCCAGCAGTGATAGGGGGACTGGGGCCAACGTCCTGACTTTC
NA	NA	TRBV25-1	TRBJ1-4	CASSARLTGPNEKLFF	TGTGCCAGCAGTGCTCGACTGACAGGCCCTAATGAAAAACTGTTTTTT
NA	NA	TRBV9	TRBJ1-1	CASSVSFWNTEAFF	TGTGCCAGCAGCGTATCCTTTTGGAACACTGAAGCTTTCTTT
NA	few	TRBV6-6	TRBJ1-6	CASSSGTQDAALHF	TGTGCCAGCAGTTCCGGGACACAAGACGCAGCCCTCCACTTT
NA	NA	TRBV5-4	TRBJ2-3	CASSLGFGGLNTDTQYF	TGTGCCAGCAGCTTGGGGTTCGGGGGACTTAACACAGATACGCAGTATTTT
NA	NA	TRBV15	TRBJ1-6	CATSRDKGSYNSPLHF	TGTGCCACCAGCAGAGATAAGGGCTCCTATAATTCACCCCTCCACTTT
TRBD1	NA	TRBV19	TRBJ2-7	CASSSTGTGAYERYF	TGTGCCAGTAGCTCAACCGGGACAGGGGCCTACGAGCGGTACTTC
NA	NA	TRBV5-6	TRBJ1-1	CASSFGVEAFF	TGTGCCAGCAGCTTTGGGGTTGAAGCTTTCTTT
NA	NA	TRBV18	TRBJ1-4	CASSPRDTLNEKLFF	TGTGCCAGCTCACCCCGGGATACATTGAATGAAAAACTGTTTTTT
NA	NA	TRBV14	TRBJ2-7	CASSPLDVRYEQYF	TGTGCCAGCAGCCCCCTGGACGTACGCTACGAGCAGTACTTC
TRBD1	NA	TRBV7-2	TRBJ1-2	CASSFTGDRGYTF	TGTGCCAGCAGCTTTACAGGGGATCGTGGCTACACCTTC
NA	NA	TRBV2	TRBJ2-6	CASQTELASGANVLTF	TGTGCCAGCCAGACGGAACTTGCGTCTGGGGCCAACGTCCTGACTTTC
NA	NA	TRBV28	TRBJ2-4	CASSPSMGVAKNIQYF	TGTGCCAGCAGCCCGTCCATGGGGGTAGCCAAAAACATTCAGTACTTC
NA	few	TRBV9	TRBJ1-3	CASSVVGSGNTIYF	TGTGCCAGCAGCGTAGTCGGCTCTGGAAACACCATATATTTT
NA	NA	TRBV6-4	TRBJ2-1	CASSDSSYNEQFF	TGTGCCAGCAGTGACAGCTCCTACAATGAGCAGTTCTTC
TRBD1	NA	TRBV27	TRBJ1-5	CASSSRQGRGARGQPQHF	TGTGCCAGCAGTTCCAGACAGGGAAGGGGCGCGCGGGGTCAGCCCCAGCATTTT
NA	few	TRBV25-1	TRBJ1-1	CASREGGTEAFF	TGTGCCAGCAGGGAAGGGGGAACTGAAGCTTTCTTT
NA	NA	TRBV6-5	TRBJ2-4	CASSSTVLAKNIQYF	TGTGCCAGCAGTTCGACAGTGCTAGCCAAAAACATTCAGTACTTC